In its sample, the clone carrying this T cell receptor beta chain was seen once. This sample stems from a study of blood T cell repertoires in COVID-19. Study overall: T cells, B-cell-depleted T cells, or PBMCs provided the cDNA or gDNA that served as material.

Original data processing: Reference gene primer amplification gave estimated nucleated cell counts. Clones were sequenced by immunoSEQ multiplex PCR, and TCRdb holds only the in-frame ones, with some missing. D and trimming come from the DNA, and the V and J calls and clone size come from that table. The data hold around 270,000 clones, with about 89% observed a single time. Sample: peripheral blood. The source is a middle-aged man with acute or convalescent COVID-19.

CDR3 region: CASSSGSRGTIYF. CDR3 DNA: TGTGCCAGCAGCTCCGGGTCTCGCGGCACCATATATTTT. The rearrangement uses TRBV5-4 and TRBJ1-3; D gene uncertain. This CDR3 contains 13 residues. V gave up 3 bases and J gave up 9 bases, with 13 bases separating them. Germline V gives CDR1 SGHNT, CDR2 YYREEE (reference sequence).